This TCR beta chain was captured in a study of T cell repertoires in cytomegalovirus infection. Study-level findings and limits: Of the TCR beta families, the public ones yielded a cumulative frequency that identified carriers of CMV plus the relevant HLA. In two of eight donors, the top clonotype was HLA-C-restricted CMV-specific.

Only a few counts were recorded for this clonotype. Its antigen is undetermined. The CDR3 spans 19 residues. J gave up 5 bases and V 2 bases, and 16 bases lay outside the gene matches. Germline loops: CDR1 MGHRA, CDR2 YSYEKL. TCRdb independently ran MiXCR on the reads; one entry per CDR3 protein. Seen here are about 570,000 distinct CDR3 sequences, around 40% observed once, and the top ten hold roughly 50%. This clonotype was obtained from a human donor in good health (CMV status not recorded). Some clones in this sample may be carry-over from other donors' samples. The starting material was cultured PBMCs, obtained from culture after CMV antigen stimulation. This chain connects TRBV4-1 to TRBJ2-1; 9 bases map to TRBD2. In DNA, the CDR3 is TGCGCCAGCAGCCAATCTGGCGGTAGCGGGAGATGGGTTGACAATGAGCAGTTCTTC. It translates to CASSQSGGSGRWVDNEQFF.